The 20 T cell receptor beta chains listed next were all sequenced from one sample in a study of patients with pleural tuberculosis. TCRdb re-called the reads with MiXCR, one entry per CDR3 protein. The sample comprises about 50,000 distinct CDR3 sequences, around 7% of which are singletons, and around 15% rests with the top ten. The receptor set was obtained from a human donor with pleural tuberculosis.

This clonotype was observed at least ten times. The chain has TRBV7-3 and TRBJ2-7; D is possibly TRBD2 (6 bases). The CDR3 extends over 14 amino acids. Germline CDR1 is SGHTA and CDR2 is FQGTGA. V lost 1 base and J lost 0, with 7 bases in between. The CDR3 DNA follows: TGTGCCAGCAGCTTAAGACTAGACTCCTACGAGCAGTACGTC. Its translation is CASSLRLDSYEQYV.

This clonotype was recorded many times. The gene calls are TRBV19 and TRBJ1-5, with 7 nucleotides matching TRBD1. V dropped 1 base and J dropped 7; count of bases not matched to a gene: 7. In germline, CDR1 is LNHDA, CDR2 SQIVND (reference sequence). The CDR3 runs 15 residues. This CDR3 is CASSIAGGRYQPQHF. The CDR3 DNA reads TGTGCCAGTAGTATAGCAGGGGGAAGGTACCAGCCCCAGCATTTT.

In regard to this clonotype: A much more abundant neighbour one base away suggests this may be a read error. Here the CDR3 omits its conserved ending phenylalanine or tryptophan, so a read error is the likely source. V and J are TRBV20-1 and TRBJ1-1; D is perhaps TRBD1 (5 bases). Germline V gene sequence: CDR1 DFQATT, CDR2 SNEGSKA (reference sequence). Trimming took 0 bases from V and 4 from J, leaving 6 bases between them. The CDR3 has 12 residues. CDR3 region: CSARDQGTEAFL. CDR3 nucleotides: TGCAGTGCTAGAGATCAGGGCACTGAAGCTTTCCTT.

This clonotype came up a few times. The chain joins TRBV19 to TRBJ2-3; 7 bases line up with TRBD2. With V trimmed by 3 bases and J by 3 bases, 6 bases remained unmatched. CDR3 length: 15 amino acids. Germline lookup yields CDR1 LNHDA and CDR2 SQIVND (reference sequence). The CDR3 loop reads CASSIGGFGTDTQYF. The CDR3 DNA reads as TGTGCCAGTAGTATCGGGGGGTTCGGGACAGATACGCAGTATTTT.

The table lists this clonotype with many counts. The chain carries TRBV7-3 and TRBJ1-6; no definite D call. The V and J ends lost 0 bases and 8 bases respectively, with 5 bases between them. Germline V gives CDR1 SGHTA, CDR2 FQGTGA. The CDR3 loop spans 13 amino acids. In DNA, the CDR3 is TGTGCCAGCAGCTTAACCCGGGATTCACCCCTCCACTTT. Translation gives CASSLTRDSPLHF.

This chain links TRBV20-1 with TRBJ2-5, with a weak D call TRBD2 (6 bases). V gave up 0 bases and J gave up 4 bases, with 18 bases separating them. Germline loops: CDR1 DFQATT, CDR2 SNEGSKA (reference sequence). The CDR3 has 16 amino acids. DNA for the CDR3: TGCAGTGCTAGAGATCTAGGGCAGGGAGGTCCAGAGACCCAGTACTTC. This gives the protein CSARDLGQGGPETQYF.

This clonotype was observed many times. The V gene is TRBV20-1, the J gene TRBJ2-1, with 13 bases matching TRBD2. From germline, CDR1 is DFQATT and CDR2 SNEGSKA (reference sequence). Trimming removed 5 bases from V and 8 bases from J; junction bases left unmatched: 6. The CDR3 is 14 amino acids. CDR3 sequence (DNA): TGCAGTGCTTCCGGGACTAGCGGGATGGATGAGCAGTTCTTC. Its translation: CSASGTSGMDEQFF.

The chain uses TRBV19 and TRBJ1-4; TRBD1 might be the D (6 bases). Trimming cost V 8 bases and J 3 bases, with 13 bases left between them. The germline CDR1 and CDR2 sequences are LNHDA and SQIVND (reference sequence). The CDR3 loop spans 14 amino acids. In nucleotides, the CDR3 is TGTGCCAGTGGAAACAGGGATTCTAATGAAAAACTGTTTTTT. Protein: CASGNRDSNEKLFF.

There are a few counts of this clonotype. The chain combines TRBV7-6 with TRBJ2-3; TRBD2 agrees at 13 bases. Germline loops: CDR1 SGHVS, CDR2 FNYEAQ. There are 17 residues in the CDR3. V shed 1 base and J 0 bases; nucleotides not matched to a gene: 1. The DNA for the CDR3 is TGTGCCAGCAGCTTAGGACTAGCGGGAGGTAGCACAGATACGCAGTATTTT. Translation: CASSLGLAGGSTDTQYF. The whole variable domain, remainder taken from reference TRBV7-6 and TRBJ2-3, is GAGVSQSPRYKVTKRGQDVALRCDPISGHVSLYWYRQALGQGPEFLTYFNYEAQQDKSGLPNDRFSAERPEGSISTLTIQRTEQRDSAMYRCASSLGLAGGSTDTQYFGPGTRLTVL.

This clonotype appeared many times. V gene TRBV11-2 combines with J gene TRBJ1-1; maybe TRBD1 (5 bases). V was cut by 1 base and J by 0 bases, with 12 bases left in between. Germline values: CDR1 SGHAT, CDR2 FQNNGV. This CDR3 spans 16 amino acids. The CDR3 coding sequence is TGTGCCAGCAGCTTAGTTACAGGAAACATGAACACTGAAGCTTTCTTT. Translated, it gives CASSLVTGNMNTEAFF.

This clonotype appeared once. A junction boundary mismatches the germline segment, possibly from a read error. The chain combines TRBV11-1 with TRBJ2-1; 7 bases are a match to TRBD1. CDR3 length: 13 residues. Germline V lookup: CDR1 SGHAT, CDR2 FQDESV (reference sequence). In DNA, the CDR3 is TGTGCCAGCAGACCTACAGGGGACCATGAGCAGCTCTTC. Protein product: CASRPTGDHEQLF. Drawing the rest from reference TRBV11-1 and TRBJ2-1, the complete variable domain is EAEVAQSPRYKITEKSQAVAFWCDPISGHATLYWYRQILGQGPELLVQFQDESVVDDSQLPKDRFSAERLKGVDSTLKIQPAELGDSAMYLCASRPTGDHEQLFGPGTRLTVL.

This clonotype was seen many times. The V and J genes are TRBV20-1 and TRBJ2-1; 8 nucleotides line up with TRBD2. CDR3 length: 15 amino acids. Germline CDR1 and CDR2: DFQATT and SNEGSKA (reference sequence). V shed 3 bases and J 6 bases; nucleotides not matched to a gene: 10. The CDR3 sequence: CSARGGTRGANEQFF. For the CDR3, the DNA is TGCAGTGCTAGGGGGGGGACTAGAGGGGCCAATGAGCAGTTCTTC.

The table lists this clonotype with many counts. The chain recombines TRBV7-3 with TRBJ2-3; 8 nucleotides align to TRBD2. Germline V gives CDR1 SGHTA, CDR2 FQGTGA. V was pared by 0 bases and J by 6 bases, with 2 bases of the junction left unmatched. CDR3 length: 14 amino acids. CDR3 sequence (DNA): TGTGCCAGCAGCTTAACTAGCGGGATGGATACGCAGTATTTT. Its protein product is CASSLTSGMDTQYF. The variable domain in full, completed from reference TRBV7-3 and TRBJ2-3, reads GAGVSQTPSNKVTEKGKYVELRCDPISGHTALYWYRQSLGQGPEFLIYFQGTGAADDSGLPNDRFFAVRPEGSVSTLKIQRTERGDSAVYLCASSLTSGMDTQYFGPGTRLTVL.

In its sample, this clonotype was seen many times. This chain's CDR3 is CASSQDFGRGYNEKLFF. Here the CDR3 DNA reads TGCGCCAGCAGCCAAGATTTCGGGAGGGGCTATAATGAAAAACTGTTTTTT. The V call is TRBV4-1, the J call TRBJ1-4, with D perhaps matching TRBD1 (5 bases). Trimming shortened V by 0 bases and J by 4 bases, and 15 bases separated the two germline ends. This CDR3 contains 17 residues. The germline CDR1 and CDR2 sequences are MGHRA and YSYEKL.

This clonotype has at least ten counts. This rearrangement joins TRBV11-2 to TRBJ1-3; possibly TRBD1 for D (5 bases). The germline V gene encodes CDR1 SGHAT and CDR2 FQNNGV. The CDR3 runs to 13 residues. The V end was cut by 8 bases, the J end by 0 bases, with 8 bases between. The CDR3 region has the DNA TGTGCCAGCCAGGGTTACTCTGGAAACACCATATATTTT. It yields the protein CASQGYSGNTIYF.

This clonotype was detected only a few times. The CDR3, as DNA: TGCAGCGTTAGGCGGCAGCTGGCTGACAATGAGCAGTTCTTC. Encoded protein: CSVRRQLADNEQFF. The genes are TRBV29-1 and TRBJ2-1; D unresolved. The germline CDR1 and CDR2 sequences are SQVTM and ANQGSEA. V was pared by 5 bases and J by 5 bases, with 16 bases between. The CDR3 length is 14 residues.

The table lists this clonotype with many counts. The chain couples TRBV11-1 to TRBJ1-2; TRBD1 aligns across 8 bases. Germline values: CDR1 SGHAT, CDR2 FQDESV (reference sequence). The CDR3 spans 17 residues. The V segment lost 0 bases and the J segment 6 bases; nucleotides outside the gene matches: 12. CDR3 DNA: TGTGCCAGCAGCTTAGCCTCCACGACAGGGGACAGAGATGGCTACACCTTC. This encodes CASSLASTTGDRDGYTF.

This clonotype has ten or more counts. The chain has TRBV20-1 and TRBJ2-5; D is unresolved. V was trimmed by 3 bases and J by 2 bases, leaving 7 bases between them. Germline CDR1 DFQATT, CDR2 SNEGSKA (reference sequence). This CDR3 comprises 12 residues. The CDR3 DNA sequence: TGCAGTGCTAGTCGGAGTCAAGAGACCCAGTACTTC. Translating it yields CSASRSQETQYF.

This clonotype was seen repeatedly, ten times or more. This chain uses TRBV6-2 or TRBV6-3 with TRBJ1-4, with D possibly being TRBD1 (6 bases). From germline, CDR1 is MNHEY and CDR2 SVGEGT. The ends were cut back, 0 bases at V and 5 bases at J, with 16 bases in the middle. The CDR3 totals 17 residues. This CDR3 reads CASSYSKSGAGNEKLFF. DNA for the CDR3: TGTGCCAGCAGTTACTCGAAGTCGGGGGCAGGCAATGAAAAACTGTTTTTT.

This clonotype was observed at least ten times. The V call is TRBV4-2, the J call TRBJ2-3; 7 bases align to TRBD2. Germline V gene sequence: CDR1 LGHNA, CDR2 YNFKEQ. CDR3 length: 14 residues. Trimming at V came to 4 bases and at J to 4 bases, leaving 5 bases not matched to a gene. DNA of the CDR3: TGTGCCAGCAGCCGAGCGGGAATTCCAGATACGCAGTATTTT. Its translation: CASSRAGIPDTQYF.